This record concerns one TCR beta chain sequence. Its matching antigen is unknown. The data were taken from a study of cytomegalovirus exposure and HLA in healthy donors. Study as a whole: Findings of an earlier analysis included around 120 million unique TCR beta sequences from some 200 million T cells.

The study, taken as a whole, reports: A later analysis found most CMV-associated TCR beta chains apparently HLA-restricted.

60 Vbeta and 13 Jbeta primers were used in PCR. TCRdb's table, derived via immunoSEQ multiplex PCR, lists solely in-frame clones and lacks some. This table has roughly 150,000 clones, 65% to 80% appearing once. The CDR3 is 15 amino acids. Germline CDR1 and CDR2: SGHDT and YYEEEE. The clonotype originates from a male donor in good health and CMV-seronegative. The chain joins TRBV5-6 to TRBJ2-5; 9 positions match TRBD2. The J call could be wrong; TRBJ2-7 is a better fit for the DNA end. Specimen: PBMCs. The CDR3 nucleotides read TGTGCCAGCAGCTTGGTAGCGGGGGCCCCCTACGAGCAGTACTTC. This sequence encodes CASSLVAGAPYEQYF.